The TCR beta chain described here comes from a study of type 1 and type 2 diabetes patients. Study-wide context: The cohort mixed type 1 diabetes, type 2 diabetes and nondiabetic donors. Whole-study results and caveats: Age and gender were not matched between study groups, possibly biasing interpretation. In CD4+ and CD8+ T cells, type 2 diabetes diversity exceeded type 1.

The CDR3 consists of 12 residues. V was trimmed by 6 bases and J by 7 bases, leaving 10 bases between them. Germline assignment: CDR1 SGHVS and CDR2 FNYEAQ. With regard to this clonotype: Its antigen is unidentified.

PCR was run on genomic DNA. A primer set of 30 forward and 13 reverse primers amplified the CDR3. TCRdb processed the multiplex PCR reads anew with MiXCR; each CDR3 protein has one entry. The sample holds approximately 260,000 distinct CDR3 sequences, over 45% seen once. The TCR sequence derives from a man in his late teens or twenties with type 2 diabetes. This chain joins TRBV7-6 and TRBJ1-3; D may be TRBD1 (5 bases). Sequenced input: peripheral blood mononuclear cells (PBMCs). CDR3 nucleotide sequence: TGTGCCAGCAGTGACGCAGGGAACACCATATATTTT. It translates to CASSDAGNTIYF. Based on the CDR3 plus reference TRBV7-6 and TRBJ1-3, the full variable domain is GAGVSQSPRYKVTKRGQDVALRCDPISGHVSLYWYRQALGQGPEFLTYFNYEAQQDKSGLPNDRFSAERPEGSISTLTIQRTEQRDSAMYRCASSDAGNTIYFGEGSWLTVV.